A selection of T cell receptor beta chains follows, all from one sample in a study of cytomegalovirus exposure and HLA in healthy donors. Only in-frame clones appear in the TCRdb table, and some are missing; sequencing was by immunoSEQ multiplex PCR. Here the sample spans around 110,000 clones, roughly 80% being singletons. Sequenced sample: PBMCs. These receptors were taken from a man between 25 and 39 years old in good health and CMV-seronegative. The CDR3 runs from the conserved cysteine through the conserved F or W. D genes are given only for firm matches. The size entry is marked missing in some rows and otherwise reads once, few, many or a size class.

cdr3_aa	cdr3_nt	j_call	clone_size	v_call	d_call
CASSKDSLYNQPQHF	TGTGCCAGCAGCAAGGACAGCCTTTACAATCAGCCCCAGCATTTT	TRBJ1-5	NA	TRBV28	NA
CASSVGGPYEQYF	TGTGCCAGCAGCGTCGGGGGGCCCTACGAGCAGTACTTC	TRBJ2-7	NA	TRBV9	NA
CASSFGTGIVYGYTF	TGTGCCAGCAGTTTTGGGACAGGGATCGTCTATGGCTACACCTTC	TRBJ1-2	few	TRBV28	TRBD1
CAWSVPHGSQPQHF	TGTGCCTGGAGTGTACCCCACGGGAGTCAGCCCCAGCATTTT	TRBJ1-5	NA	TRBV30	NA
CASSLLDSSNSNQPQHF	TGCGCCAGCAGCTTGCTAGATAGCAGCAATAGCAATCAGCCCCAGCATTTT	TRBJ1-5	NA	TRBV5-1	NA
CASSFQGNYGYTF	TGTGCCAGCAGTTTCCAGGGGAACTATGGCTACACCTTC	TRBJ1-2	once	TRBV27	NA
CASRQGQNFYEQYF	TGTGCCAGCAGGCAGGGGCAAAATTTCTACGAGCAGTACTTC	TRBJ2-7	NA	TRBV28	NA
CATSTGQGAEGANVLTF	TGTGCCACCAGCACCGGACAGGGGGCGGAAGGGGCCAACGTCCTGACTTTC	TRBJ2-6	NA	TRBV15	TRBD1
CAISEPGGANVLTF	TGTGCCATCAGTGAGCCAGGAGGGGCCAACGTCCTGACTTTC	TRBJ2-6	NA	TRBV10-3	NA
CASSLAVFGQGVYEQYF	TGCGCCAGCAGCTTGGCCGTCTTTGGACAGGGGGTGTACGAGCAGTACTTC	TRBJ2-7	NA	TRBV5-1	TRBD1
CASRWGTSTAGELFF	TGTGCCAGTAGATGGGGGACTAGTACCGCCGGGGAGCTGTTTTTT	TRBJ2-2	NA	TRBV19	TRBD2
CASSETTGAKNIQYF	TGTGCCAGCAGTGAAACGACAGGGGCCAAAAACATTCAGTACTTC	TRBJ2-4	NA	TRBV6-1	TRBD1
CAISDTGQGRSPLHF	TGTGCCATCAGTGACACTGGACAGGGTCGATCACCCCTCCACTTT	TRBJ1-6	NA	TRBV10-3	TRBD1
CASSLGGLTGGGYEQYF	TGCGCCAGCAGCTTGGGGGGCCTGACAGGGGGCGGTTACGAGCAGTACTTC	TRBJ2-7	few	TRBV5-1	TRBD1
CASSLDENEQFF	TGCGCCAGCAGCTTGGACGAGAATGAGCAGTTCTTC	TRBJ2-1	NA	TRBV5-1	NA
CASSLRMNTEAFF	TGTGCCAGCAGTTTGAGGATGAACACTGAAGCTTTCTTT	TRBJ1-1	NA	TRBV28	NA
CASSTPGDYTGELFF	TGTGCCAGTAGTACACCCGGGGACTACACCGGGGAGCTGTTTTTT	TRBJ2-2	few	TRBV19	NA
CASSQGGIPEQYF	TGCGCCAGCAGCCAAGGAGGGATCCCCGAGCAGTACTTC	TRBJ2-7	NA	TRBV4-1	NA
CASSVSGTGTNSPLHF	TGTGCCAGCAGCGTCTCCGGGACAGGGACAAATTCACCCCTCCACTTT	TRBJ1-6	NA	TRBV4-2	TRBD1
CASSIQGTGTEAFF	TGTGCCAGCAGCATACAGGGAACGGGCACTGAAGCTTTCTTT	TRBJ1-1	once	TRBV7-2	NA
CASSVDRWQPQHF	TGTGCCAGCAGCGTGGACAGGTGGCAGCCCCAGCATTTT	TRBJ1-5	once	TRBV5-5	TRBD1
CSVEAFWGASGGSYNEQFF	TGCAGCGTTGAAGCATTTTGGGGGGCTAGCGGGGGTTCCTACAATGAGCAGTTCTTC	TRBJ2-1	once	TRBV29-1	TRBD2
CAGSPAGGPEQFF	TGTGCCGGCAGCCCAGCGGGGGGGCCTGAGCAGTTCTTC	TRBJ2-1	NA	TRBV2	TRBD2
CASSYQSPRIGSPLHF	TGTGCCAGCAGTTACCAGTCCCCGAGGATTGGTTCACCCCTCCACTTT	TRBJ1-6	NA	TRBV6-5	NA
CASSLAGTGPFNEQFF	TGCGCCAGCAGCTTAGCCGGGACAGGGCCTTTTAATGAGCAGTTCTTC	TRBJ2-1	NA	TRBV5-1	TRBD1
CASSSISTGKVKLFF	TGTGCCAGCAGCTCAATTTCGACAGGGAAAGTCAAACTGTTTTTT	TRBJ1-4	NA	TRBV2	TRBD1
CSVLGQGSGNTIYF	TGCAGCGTTCTGGGACAGGGCTCTGGAAACACCATATATTTT	TRBJ1-3	NA	TRBV29-1	TRBD1
CAISESGGGAQETQYF	TGTGCCATCAGTGAGTCTGGCGGGGGGGCCCAAGAGACCCAGTACTTC	TRBJ2-5	NA	TRBV10-3	TRBD2
CASRTSGGATDTQYF	TGTGCCAGCAGGACTAGCGGGGGGGCCACAGATACGCAGTATTTT	TRBJ2-3	NA	TRBV2	TRBD2
CASSLAQGVLGYTF	TGTGCCAGCAGCTTAGCACAGGGTGTATTAGGCTACACCTTC	TRBJ1-2	NA	TRBV7-2	NA
CSSSSDGSADTQYF	TGTTCCAGCAGTTCCGACGGCTCAGCGGATACGCAGTATTTT	TRBJ2-3	NA	TRBV7-9	NA
CASSPLDRGQYNEQFF	TGTGCCAGCTCACCACTTGACAGGGGGCAATACAATGAGCAGTTCTTC	TRBJ2-1	NA	TRBV18	TRBD1